The rows below give T cell receptor beta chains drawn from one sample of a study of identical twins. TCRdb itself ran the 5' RACE reads through MiXCR, one entry per CDR3 protein. The table has about 220,000 distinct CDR3 sequences, 6.5% seen once. The same data also contributed to another study, on T cells expressing NK-cell markers.

The source material was CD8+ T cells sorted from blood. All receptors come from a woman aged 18-29 years in good health. The CDR3 runs from the conserved cysteine through the conserved F or W. Each record gives: J gene, clone size, D gene, V gene, CDR3 DNA, CDR3 protein. D genes are given only for firm matches. The size of a clone is reported for some rows only, either as once, few or many, or as a class for expanded clones.

TRBJ1-4 | few | TRBD1 | TRBV9 | TGTGCCAGCAGTGGAACAGGGGGGTATGAAAAACTGTTTTTT | CASSGTGGYEKLFF
TRBJ2-5 | many | . | TRBV29-1 | TGCAGCGTTCCACAGGCGACTCAAGAGACCCAGTACTTC | CSVPQATQETQYF
TRBJ2-4 | few | . | TRBV27 | TGTGCCAGCAGCCCCTTAGTCGGTTCTCCTCTAGCCAAAAACATTCAGTACTTC | CASSPLVGSPLAKNIQYF
TRBJ1-1 | few | . | TRBV7-6 | TGTGCCAGCAGCCTAACCACAGGGTTTGAAGCTTTCTTT | CASSLTTGFEAFF
TRBJ1-6 | few | . | TRBV5-5 | TGTGCCAGCAGCTTGCGTGAGACCATGGAGTCACCCCTCCACTTT | CASSLRETMESPLHF
TRBJ2-1 | . | TRBD1 | TRBV2 | TGTGCCAGAGCTCTAGGTGACAGGGGGCCTATAGATCAGCAGTTCTTC | CARALGDRGPIDQQFF
TRBJ2-2 | many | . | TRBV6-2/TRBV6-3 | TGTGCCAGCAGTTACCATTTTGAGGGGGGCGCGAACACCGGGGAGCTGTTTTTT | CASSYHFEGGANTGELFF
TRBJ1-2 | . | TRBD1 | TRBV20-1 | TGCAGTGCCAGAGGAGGAGACAGGGTAGATGGCTACACCTTC | CSARGGDRVDGYTF
TRBJ2-5 | few | TRBD1 | TRBV30 | TGTGCCTGGGACAGCGGGACAGGGAATCGGGCCCAGTACTTC | CAWDSGTGNRAQYF
TRBJ1-4 | . | . | TRBV6-1 | TGTGCCAGTGGAATGACGGCCACAACTAATGAAAAACTGTTTTTT | CASGMTATTNEKLFF
TRBJ2-1 | many | . | TRBV4-3 | TGCGCCAGCAGCCAAGGATACTACAATGAGCAGTTCTTC | CASSQGYYNEQFF
TRBJ2-2 | . | . | TRBV27 | TGTGCCAGCAGTTTACGACTCGGCGTCACCGGGGAGCTGTTTTTT | CASSLRLGVTGELFF
TRBJ2-1 | many | TRBD2 | TRBV19 | TGTGCCAGTAGTATGCGGGGGGCCTACAATGAGCAGTTCTTC | CASSMRGAYNEQFF
TRBJ2-5 | many | TRBD2 | TRBV6-1 | TGTGCCACTGTGAGCGGGGCACAAGAGACCCAGTACTTC | CATVSGAQETQYF
TRBJ2-7 | many | TRBD1 | TRBV4-3 | TGCGCCAGCAGCCAAAGGACAGGGTCGCTCTACGAGCAGTACTTC | CASSQRTGSLYEQYF
TRBJ2-2 | many | TRBD1 | TRBV7-9 | TGTGCCAGCAGCCCGTCGCGGACAGGGAACACCGGGGAGCTGTTTTTT | CASSPSRTGNTGELFF
TRBJ2-1 | few | . | TRBV11-2 | TGTGCCAGCAGCTTAGGTAGGGCGTTTACTGCCTCCTACAATGAGCAGTTCTTC | CASSLGRAFTASYNEQFF
TRBJ2-1 | many | . | TRBV12-3/TRBV12-4 | TGTGCCAGCAGTTTATTGGTCGGGGCAGTCATGCTCCCCAATGAGCAGTTCTTC | CASSLLVGAVMLPNEQFF
TRBJ2-2 | few | TRBD2 | TRBV10-1 | TGCGCCAGCAGTTTTAGCGGGGGACGTGGGGAGCTGTTTTTT | CASSFSGGRGELFF
TRBJ1-1 | . | . | TRBV27 | TGTGCCAGCAAGGTCAGGGGAGAGGCTGAAGCTTTCTTT | CASKVRGEAEAFF
TRBJ1-2 | . | . | TRBV5-6 | TGTGCCAGCAGCTTGATGATGGGTCCTTACTATGGCTACACCTTC | CASSLMMGPYYGYTF
TRBJ2-3 | many | . | TRBV12-3/TRBV12-4 | TGTGCCAGCAGTTTCCAGGGGTATACAGATACGCAGTATTTT | CASSFQGYTDTQYF
TRBJ2-1 | . | . | TRBV19 | TGTGCCAGTAGGTATGGTCCGTTTCAGGGAGGCGAGCAGTTCTTC | CASRYGPFQGGEQFF
TRBJ2-1 | few | . | TRBV11-2 | TGTGCCAGCAGCTTAGGGTCCTCGGACAATGAGCAGTTCTTC | CASSLGSSDNEQFF
TRBJ2-1 | many | TRBD2 | TRBV20-1 | TGCAGTGCCGGGACTACCGAACCCAATGAGCAGTTCTTC | CSAGTTEPNEQFF
TRBJ2-1 | many | TRBD2 | TRBV13 | TGCGCCAGCAGCTTAGGACTAGCGGGAGTTGAGCAGTTCTTC | CASSLGLAGVEQFF
TRBJ2-1 | . | . | TRBV7-6 | TGTGCCAGCAGCTTAGGAGTAGCGGTAGATGAGCAGTTCTTC | CASSLGVAVDEQFF
TRBJ1-2 | many | . | TRBV27 | TGTGCCAGCAGTTTATCCCCGGCTCCCGATGGCTACACCTTC | CASSLSPAPDGYTF
TRBJ2-1 | few | TRBD1 | TRBV24-1 | TGTGCCACCAGTGACACCACAGGGGGCACTGAGCAGTTCTTC | CATSDTTGGTEQFF
TRBJ1-1 | few | TRBD1 | TRBV7-9 | TGTGCCAGCAGCAGGGGGACCGGGACAGGCGGCACTGAAGCTTTCTTT | CASSRGTGTGGTEAFF
TRBJ2-2 | . | . | TRBV11-2 | TGTGCCAGCAGCTTAGCAGCAGGGTTAAGCACCGGGGAGCTGTTTTTT | CASSLAAGLSTGELFF
TRBJ2-1 | . | . | TRBV12-3/TRBV12-4 | TGTGCCAGCAGGGATTTCGCGTTCTTC | CASRDFAFF
TRBJ1-1 | few | . | TRBV5-1 | TGCGCCAGCAGCTTGGCCGCAGTGAACACTGAAGCTTTCTTT | CASSLAAVNTEAFF
TRBJ1-4 | few | . | TRBV7-9 | TGTGCCAGCAGCGGGGGGGGGCGCGAGGAAAAACTGTTTTTT | CASSGGGREEKLFF
TRBJ2-5 | many | . | TRBV4-3 | TGCGCCAGCAGCCAAGATGTTGTGGACCAAGAGACCCAGTACTTC | CASSQDVVDQETQYF
TRBJ2-7 | . | . | TRBV4-3 | TGCGCCAGCAGCCAAGACTGGGACATGAACTCCTACGAGCAGTACTTC | CASSQDWDMNSYEQYF
TRBJ1-3 | many | TRBD1 | TRBV5-6 | TGTGCCAGCAGCTACGGACAGGGTTCTGGAAACACCATATATTTT | CASSYGQGSGNTIYF
TRBJ2-1 | . | TRBD2 | TRBV3-1 | TGTGCCAGCAGCCAAGATCCGGGAGGACTAGCGGATGAGCAGTTCTTC | CASSQDPGGLADEQFF
TRBJ1-2 | . | . | TRBV20-1 | TGCAGTGCCTCGGACGGGAACTATGGCTACACCTTC | CSASDGNYGYTF
TRBJ1-1 | few | . | TRBV7-9 | TGTGCCAGCAGCTTAAGTACTCCGAACACTGAAGCTTTCTTT | CASSLSTPNTEAFF
TRBJ1-2 | few | . | TRBV14 | TGTGCCAGCAGCCAAGAGCAGGGGTTCGGTGGCTACACCTTC | CASSQEQGFGGYTF
TRBJ1-1 | few | . | TRBV27 | TGTGCCAGCAGTTTAGTCCGGGGAATGGAGGGAGCTTTCTTT | CASSLVRGMEGAFF
TRBJ1-1 | . | . | TRBV21-1 | TGTGCCAGCAGCCAAAAGAACAGGAAGGGGATTTACACTGAAGCTTTCTTT | CASSQKNRKGIYTEAFF